The rows below give T cell receptor beta chains drawn from one sample of a study of blood T cell repertoires in COVID-19. Measured with immunoSEQ multiplex PCR; TCRdb has only the in-frame clones, and not every one. The sample records over 200,000 clones, roughly 86% being singletons. The sample was peripheral blood. The receptors here all came from a woman under 40 who had recovered from COVID-19. The CDR3 runs from the conserved cysteine through the conserved F or W. The D gene is left open where the match is weak. A clone size is listed for some rows: how often the clone was seen (once, few, many), or a class if it is expanded.

D: NA
J: TRBJ1-1
V: TRBV29-1
size: NA
length: 13
DNA: TGCAGCGCATCAGGAGGGAAACCCACTGAAGCTTTCTTT
CDR3: CSASGGKPTEAFF

D: TRBD1
J: TRBJ1-6
V: TRBV4-1
size: NA
length: 17
DNA: TGCGCCAGCAGCCAAACCACAGCCGGGACAGGCGGTTCACCCCTCCACTTT
CDR3: CASSQTTAGTGGSPLHF

D: NA
J: TRBJ1-2
V: TRBV18
size: once
length: 15
DNA: TGTGCCAGCTCACCACCGCAGGCGATCGACTATGGCTACACCTTC
CDR3: CASSPPQAIDYGYTF

D: NA
J: TRBJ1-5
V: TRBV12-5
size: NA
length: 13
DNA: TGTGCTAGTGCCGGGGTTGGCAATCAGCCCCAGCATTTT
CDR3: CASAGVGNQPQHF

D: TRBD1
J: TRBJ2-7
V: TRBV7-6
size: NA
length: 15
DNA: TGTGCCAGCAGCTTAAGAGGGACAGGGTCGAGCGAGCAGTACTTC
CDR3: CASSLRGTGSSEQYF

D: NA
J: TRBJ1-1
V: TRBV9
size: NA
length: 15
DNA: TGTGCCAGCAGCGTAGCAGGGGAAGGGTACACTGAAGCTTTCTTT
CDR3: CASSVAGEGYTEAFF

D: TRBD1
J: TRBJ1-4
V: TRBV25-1
size: NA
length: 17
DNA: TGTGCCAGCAGCCCAAAATTTCGGGACAGGGGTTTTGAAAAACTGTTTTTT
CDR3: CASSPKFRDRGFEKLFF

D: NA
J: TRBJ1-2
V: TRBV7-2
size: few
length: 11
DNA: TGTGCCAGCAGCTTAGTATTCGGCTACACCTTC
CDR3: CASSLVFGYTF

D: TRBD1
J: TRBJ2-1
V: TRBV29-1
size: NA
length: 14
DNA: TGCAGCGTTGGGGGGCAGGGGGCATACAATGAGCAGTTCTTC
CDR3: CSVGGQGAYNEQFF

D: TRBD1
J: TRBJ1-2
V: TRBV5-6
size: NA
length: 15
DNA: TGTGCCAGCAGCCGCCGATCCGGGACAGGGTCGGGCTACACCTTC
CDR3: CASSRRSGTGSGYTF

D: NA
J: TRBJ2-3
V: TRBV7-2
size: NA
length: 15
DNA: TGTGCCAGCAGCTCAATCCGGGGGTTCACAGATACGCAGTATTTT
CDR3: CASSSIRGFTDTQYF

D: NA
J: TRBJ2-3
V: TRBV2
size: NA
length: 16
DNA: TGTGCCAGCAATATTACAGGAACACTCCCCACAGATACGCAGTATTTT
CDR3: CASNITGTLPTDTQYF

D: NA
J: TRBJ2-7
V: TRBV5-4
size: NA
length: 13
DNA: TGTGCCAGCAGCTTGGGGGCAGACTACGAGCAGTACTTC
CDR3: CASSLGADYEQYF

D: TRBD1
J: TRBJ1-2
V: TRBV27
size: NA
length: 13
DNA: TGTGCCAGCAGTTTACGACAGGGGTATGGCTACACCTTC
CDR3: CASSLRQGYGYTF

D: NA
J: TRBJ2-7
V: TRBV5-4
size: NA
length: 15
DNA: TGTGCCAGCAGCCGCACAGGGTCATTCCCCTACGAGCAGTACTTC
CDR3: CASSRTGSFPYEQYF

D: NA
J: TRBJ1-1
V: TRBV5-1
size: NA
length: 17
DNA: TGCGCCAGCAGCTTGGGGTTAAGGGCGGGGGTGAACACTGAAGCTTTCTTT
CDR3: CASSLGLRAGVNTEAFF

D: TRBD1
J: TRBJ1-2
V: TRBV30
size: NA
length: 14
DNA: TGTGCCTGGACCACCGGACAGGCGACCTATGGCTACACCTTC
CDR3: CAWTTGQATYGYTF

D: NA
J: TRBJ1-2
V: TRBV10-1
size: NA
length: 15
DNA: TGCGCCAGCAGTGAGACAAGCGACAGTATCAGCGGCTACACCTTC
CDR3: CASSETSDSISGYTF

D: NA
J: TRBJ1-4
V: TRBV5-1
size: NA
length: 16
DNA: TGCGCCAGCAGCCCTCTTCCTGCAGCGAGTAATGAAAAACTGTTTTTT
CDR3: CASSPLPAASNEKLFF

D: TRBD2
J: TRBJ2-2
V: TRBV7-2
size: NA
length: 18
DNA: TGTGCCAGCAGCTTATTTTTGCGGGGGGCATCGAACACCGGGGAGCTGTTTTTT
CDR3: CASSLFLRGASNTGELFF

D: TRBD1
J: TRBJ1-1
V: TRBV5-1
size: NA
length: 12
DNA: TGCGCCAGCAGCTTGGACAGGGGGCGACCTTTCTTT
CDR3: CASSLDRGRPFF

D: TRBD2
J: TRBJ2-5
V: TRBV4-2
size: NA
length: 15
DNA: TGTGCCAGCAGCCGGGGTCCGGGGGGAGAAGAGACCCAGTACTTC
CDR3: CASSRGPGGEETQYF